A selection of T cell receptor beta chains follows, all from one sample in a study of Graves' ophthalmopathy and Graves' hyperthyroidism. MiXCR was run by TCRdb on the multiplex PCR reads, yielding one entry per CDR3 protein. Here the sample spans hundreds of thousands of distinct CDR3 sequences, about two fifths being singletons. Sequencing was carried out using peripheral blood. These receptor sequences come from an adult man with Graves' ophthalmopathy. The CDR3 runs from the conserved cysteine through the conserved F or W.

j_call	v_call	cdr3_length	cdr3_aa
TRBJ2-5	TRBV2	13	CASSGGGQETQYF
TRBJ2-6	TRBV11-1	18	CASSLSGKDGSGANVLTF
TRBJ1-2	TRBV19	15	CASTTNLGHNYGYTF
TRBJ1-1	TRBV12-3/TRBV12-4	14	CASSERAENTEAFF
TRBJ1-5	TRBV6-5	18	CASSYSTGGIDSNQPQHF
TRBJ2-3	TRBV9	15	CASSVVSSGTDTQYF
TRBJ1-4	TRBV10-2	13	CASKDFGDPQLFF
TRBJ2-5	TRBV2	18	CASSPLLLGSGVEETQYF
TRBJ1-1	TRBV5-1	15	CASSSYGTLDTEAFF
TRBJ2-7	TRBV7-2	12	CASSWRNYEQYF
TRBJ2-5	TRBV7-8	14	CASSQGQPQETQYF
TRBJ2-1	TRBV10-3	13	CAISVPAGNEQFF
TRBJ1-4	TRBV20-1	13	CSARDRPGTKLFF
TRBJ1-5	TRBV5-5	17	CASSLSGTGLSNQPQHF
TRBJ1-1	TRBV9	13	CASTRGPNTEAFF
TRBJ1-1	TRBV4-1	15	CASSQDGGQNTEAFF
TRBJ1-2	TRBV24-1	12	CAISDREYGYTF
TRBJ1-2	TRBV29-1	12	CSGHTANYGYTF
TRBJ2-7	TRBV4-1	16	CASSQGIAGKTYEQYF
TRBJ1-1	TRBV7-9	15	CASSPSQGPGTEAFF
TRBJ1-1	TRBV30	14	CATGQGNFGTEAFF
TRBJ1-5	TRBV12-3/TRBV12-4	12	CASRGQGMPQHF
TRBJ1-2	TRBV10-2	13	CASSDGQGSGYTF
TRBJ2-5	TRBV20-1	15	CSAGVPGQGQETQYF
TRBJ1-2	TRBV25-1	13	CASSEHGAYGYTF
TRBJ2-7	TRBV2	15	CASSERSGASYEQYF
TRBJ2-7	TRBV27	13	CASSSRQFTEQYF
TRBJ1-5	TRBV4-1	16	CASSPLPDRDNQPQHF
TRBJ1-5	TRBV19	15	CATRGQGNSNQPQHF